The following is a TCR beta chain sequence with its context. These data belong to a study of T cell changes during pregnancy in multiple sclerosis. Per the germline V gene, CDR1 is MGHDK and CDR2 is SYGVNS. This CDR3 spans 12 amino acids. V lost 9 bases to trimming and J lost 2 bases; unmatched junction nucleotides: 2. The assay was immunoSEQ multiplex PCR, and TCRdb's table has in-frame clones only and misses some. Among about 49,000 clones listed, around 89% were seen once. This specimen consisted of peripheral blood, obtained after pregnancy. The chain employs TRBV25-1 and TRBJ2-7; 9 nucleotides agree with TRBD1. This receptor was obtained from a female donor in good health, enrolled as a control in a pregnancy study. The CDR3: CASRTGAYEQYF. The CDR3, as DNA: TGTGCCAGTAGGACAGGGGCCTACGAGCAGTACTTC.